These T cell receptor beta chains were read from a single sample in a study of blood T cell repertoires in COVID-19. This table comes from immunoSEQ multiplex PCR, and its TCRdb copy is limited to in-frame clones, with some not included. Here the sample spans 300,000 to 450,000 clones, roughly 87% being singletons. The source material was PBMCs or T cells enriched from blood (not recorded which). These receptors were taken from a young woman who had recovered from COVID-19. Both conserved end residues are part of each CDR3. Fields, in order: V gene, D gene, clone size, J gene, CDR3 protein, CDR3 DNA. D genes are given only for firm matches. Size is stated for part of the rows, as once, few or many counts, or as a class when the clone is expanded.

V gene: TRBV10-3
D gene: TRBD2
clone size: NA
J gene: TRBJ2-5
CDR3 protein: CASRTSGIQETQYF
CDR3 DNA: TGTGCCTCCCGGACTAGCGGGATCCAAGAGACCCAGTACTTC

V gene: TRBV10-3
D gene: TRBD1
clone size: NA
J gene: TRBJ1-2
CDR3 protein: CAISGRGQSNYGYTF
CDR3 DNA: TGTGCCATCAGTGGCAGGGGGCAAAGTAACTATGGCTACACCTTC

V gene: TRBV4-1
D gene: TRBD1
clone size: NA
J gene: TRBJ1-2
CDR3 protein: CASSQDRDRYNYGYTF
CDR3 DNA: TGCGCCAGCAGCCAAGATAGGGACAGGTACAACTATGGCTACACCTTC

V gene: TRBV28
D gene: NA
clone size: NA
J gene: TRBJ1-2
CDR3 protein: CASSFIGNSNYGYTF
CDR3 DNA: TGTGCCAGCAGTTTTATCGGGAATTCTAACTATGGCTACACCTTC

V gene: TRBV28
D gene: NA
clone size: NA
J gene: TRBJ1-2
CDR3 protein: CASRSGPNYGYTF
CDR3 DNA: TGTGCCAGCAGGTCAGGGCCCAACTATGGCTACACCTTC

V gene: TRBV19
D gene: TRBD1
clone size: few
J gene: TRBJ1-2
CDR3 protein: CASTLDRGSMGYTF
CDR3 DNA: TGTGCCAGTACCCTAGACAGGGGATCTATGGGCTACACCTTC

V gene: TRBV30
D gene: TRBD1
clone size: NA
J gene: TRBJ2-5
CDR3 protein: CAWNWDRDETQYF
CDR3 DNA: TGTGCCTGGAACTGGGACAGGGACGAGACCCAGTACTTC

V gene: TRBV28
D gene: NA
clone size: NA
J gene: TRBJ2-2
CDR3 protein: CASKVTGDTGELFF
CDR3 DNA: TGTGCCAGCAAAGTGACAGGAGACACCGGGGAGCTGTTTTTT

V gene: TRBV7-2
D gene: TRBD1
clone size: NA
J gene: TRBJ2-2
CDR3 protein: CASSINRGRATGELFF
CDR3 DNA: TGTGCCAGCAGCATTAACAGGGGTCGGGCCACCGGGGAGCTGTTTTTT

V gene: TRBV5-1
D gene: TRBD1
clone size: NA
J gene: TRBJ2-3
CDR3 protein: CASSSRQGAGDTQYF
CDR3 DNA: TGCGCCAGCAGCTCAAGACAGGGGGCTGGGGATACGCAGTATTTT

V gene: TRBV5-1
D gene: NA
clone size: NA
J gene: TRBJ1-5
CDR3 protein: CASSLAGFSNQPQHF
CDR3 DNA: TGCGCCAGCAGCTTGGCAGGATTTAGCAATCAGCCCCAGCATTTT

V gene: TRBV19
D gene: NA
clone size: NA
J gene: TRBJ1-5
CDR3 protein: CASSMFGSGNQPQHF
CDR3 DNA: TGTGCCAGTAGTATGTTCGGGTCCGGCAATCAGCCCCAGCATTTT

V gene: TRBV28
D gene: TRBD1
clone size: NA
J gene: TRBJ2-1
CDR3 protein: CATTRDSYNEQFF
CDR3 DNA: TGTGCCACCACCCGGGACAGTTACAATGAGCAGTTCTTC

V gene: TRBV5-4
D gene: TRBD2
clone size: few
J gene: TRBJ2-3
CDR3 protein: CASSLEGLAGGYSTDTQYF
CDR3 DNA: TGTGCCAGCAGCCTAGAAGGACTAGCGGGGGGCTACAGCACAGATACGCAGTATTTT

V gene: TRBV6-5
D gene: TRBD1
clone size: NA
J gene: TRBJ2-7
CDR3 protein: CASRDGQGIYEQYF
CDR3 DNA: TGTGCCAGCAGAGACGGACAGGGGATCTACGAGCAGTACTTC

V gene: TRBV7-6
D gene: NA
clone size: NA
J gene: TRBJ1-4
CDR3 protein: CASSSLTGTNEKLFF
CDR3 DNA: TGTGCCAGCAGCTCCTTAACAGGGACAAATGAAAAACTGTTTTTT

V gene: TRBV7-2
D gene: NA
clone size: NA
J gene: TRBJ2-3
CDR3 protein: CASSNRQGTDTQYF
CDR3 DNA: TGTGCCAGCAGCAACCGACAGGGCACAGATACGCAGTATTTT

V gene: TRBV15
D gene: TRBD1
clone size: few
J gene: TRBJ1-2
CDR3 protein: CATSIADRGGYTF
CDR3 DNA: TGTGCCACCAGCATTGCGGACAGGGGTGGCTACACCTTC

V gene: TRBV5-6
D gene: NA
clone size: NA
J gene: TRBJ2-1
CDR3 protein: CASNRGVYNEQFF
CDR3 DNA: TGTGCCAGCAACCGAGGCGTTTACAATGAGCAGTTCTTC

V gene: TRBV18
D gene: NA
clone size: NA
J gene: TRBJ2-5
CDR3 protein: CASSSGGLETQYF
CDR3 DNA: TGTGCCAGCTCTTCCGGCGGGCTGGAGACCCAGTACTTC

V gene: TRBV7-2
D gene: NA
clone size: NA
J gene: TRBJ1-4
CDR3 protein: CASSLEGRKLFF
CDR3 DNA: TGTGCCAGCAGCTTAGAAGGGAGAAAACTGTTTTTT

V gene: TRBV12-3/TRBV12-4
D gene: NA
clone size: NA
J gene: TRBJ2-3
CDR3 protein: CASRPTDNTQYF
CDR3 DNA: TGTGCCAGCAGGCCGACAGATAATACGCAGTATTTT

V gene: TRBV5-6
D gene: NA
clone size: NA
J gene: TRBJ1-6
CDR3 protein: CASSAGFRNSPLHF
CDR3 DNA: TGTGCCAGCAGCGCAGGTTTCCGCAATTCACCCCTCCACTTT

V gene: TRBV19
D gene: TRBD2
clone size: NA
J gene: TRBJ2-5
CDR3 protein: CASSIRGAGGAETQYF
CDR3 DNA: TGTGCCAGTAGTATTAGGGGAGCGGGGGGAGCAGAGACCCAGTACTTC

V gene: TRBV30
D gene: NA
clone size: NA
J gene: TRBJ1-1
CDR3 protein: CAWKPGAGTEAFF
CDR3 DNA: TGTGCCTGGAAACCAGGGGCGGGCACTGAAGCTTTCTTT

V gene: TRBV28
D gene: NA
clone size: NA
J gene: TRBJ1-6
CDR3 protein: CASSLWQGSGNSPLHF
CDR3 DNA: TGTGCCAGCAGTTTGTGGCAGGGGAGTGGCAATTCACCCCTCCACTTT

V gene: TRBV28
D gene: TRBD1
clone size: NA
J gene: TRBJ1-2
CDR3 protein: CASSLGTGYGYTF
CDR3 DNA: TGTGCCAGCAGCCTCGGGACAGGCTATGGCTACACCTTC

V gene: TRBV6-6
D gene: TRBD2
clone size: NA
J gene: TRBJ2-4
CDR3 protein: CASSSAGRASKNIQYF
CDR3 DNA: TGTGCCAGCAGTTCCGCGGGGAGGGCCTCTAAAAACATTCAGTACTTC

V gene: TRBV3-1/TRBV3-2
D gene: NA
clone size: once
J gene: TRBJ2-5
CDR3 protein: CASSQGQVQETQYF
CDR3 DNA: TGTGCCAGCAGCCAAGGACAGGTCCAAGAGACCCAGTACTTC

V gene: TRBV14
D gene: NA
clone size: NA
J gene: TRBJ1-1
CDR3 protein: CASSQVRGTEAFF
CDR3 DNA: TGTGCCAGCAGCCAAGTAAGAGGGACTGAAGCTTTCTTT

V gene: TRBV4-3
D gene: TRBD1
clone size: NA
J gene: TRBJ1-2
CDR3 protein: CASSQDPGQINYGYTF
CDR3 DNA: TGCGCCAGCAGCCAAGACCCGGGACAGATTAACTATGGCTACACCTTC

V gene: TRBV10-1
D gene: NA
clone size: few
J gene: TRBJ1-6
CDR3 protein: CARNGRAGCNSPLHF
CDR3 DNA: TGCGCCAGGAACGGGAGGGCAGGGTGCAATTCACCCCTCCACTTT

V gene: TRBV3-1/TRBV3-2
D gene: NA
clone size: NA
J gene: TRBJ2-1
CDR3 protein: CASSQAGGPVYEQFF
CDR3 DNA: TGTGCCAGCAGCCAGGCAGGGGGGCCGGTTTATGAGCAGTTCTTC

V gene: TRBV11-3
D gene: TRBD2
clone size: NA
J gene: TRBJ2-7
CDR3 protein: CASSLDGLGEQYF
CDR3 DNA: TGTGCCAGCAGCTTAGATGGACTAGGCGAGCAGTACTTC

V gene: TRBV7-9
D gene: NA
clone size: NA
J gene: TRBJ1-1
CDR3 protein: CASSLTGNTEAFF
CDR3 DNA: TGTGCCAGCAGCTTAACAGGGAACACTGAAGCTTTCTTT

V gene: TRBV20-1
D gene: NA
clone size: NA
J gene: TRBJ1-5
CDR3 protein: CSASPGPSGQPQHF
CDR3 DNA: TGCAGTGCTAGTCCCGGCCCTTCGGGACAGCCCCAGCATTTT

V gene: TRBV7-8
D gene: NA
clone size: NA
J gene: TRBJ1-5
CDR3 protein: CASSQGHSNQPQHF
CDR3 DNA: TGTGCCAGCAGCCAAGGACATAGCAATCAGCCCCAGCATTTT

V gene: TRBV9
D gene: TRBD1
clone size: NA
J gene: TRBJ2-1
CDR3 protein: CASSPGQVVHNEQFF
CDR3 DNA: TGTGCCAGCAGCCCAGGACAGGTCGTCCACAATGAGCAGTTCTTC